This TCR beta chain stems from a study of brain T cells in children with intractable seizures. General study findings and limits: Pre-surgery blood may have been undersampled, hiding some clones. HCMV serostatus was not known, and viral specificity came from CDR3 similarity only.

The table lists this clone with a count of one. What it binds is unknown. This CDR3 region has 14 residues. Per germline, CDR1 SGHRS and CDR2 YFSETQ. Deletions cut 0 bases from V and 8 bases from J, with 9 bases between. Assay used: immunoSEQ multiplex PCR; TCRdb lists only in-frame clones, some missing. The sample contains hundreds of thousands of clones, 93% of which appear only once. Noted time point: blood from clinic visit 5 months post-surgery; TSC patient then seizure free. Surgery cases with the highest brain T cell transcript signatures were chosen for sequencing. At least one anti-epileptic drug was given before surgery.

This TCR came from a boy less than two years old with tuberous sclerosis and intractable seizures. V usage is TRBV5-1 and J usage is TRBJ1-6; D unclear. The material sequenced was peripheral blood, taken more than 4 months after surgery. The CDR3 nucleotides are TGCGCCAGCAGCTTGGAAGGCCGGGATTCACCCCTCCACTTT. Its protein product is CASSLEGRDSPLHF.